The sample holds many counts of the clone carrying this TCR beta chain. Its target is unknown. The data were obtained in a study of blood T cells in healthy people across ages. J was trimmed by 12 bases and V by 2 bases; bases with no gene match: 11. This CDR3 is 16 amino acids long. General study results and limits: The recorded TCR beta diversity per million T cells decreased in a roughly linear manner with age.

Through a sample-barcoded 5' primer and a J-beta primer mix, a second PCR was run for about 7 to 12 cycles. One entry per CDR3 protein results from TCRdb running MiXCR on the 5' RACE reads. The sample holds over 500,000 distinct CDR3 sequences, approximately 52% seen once. What was sequenced was blood. This TCR came from a woman of 80 years or more in good health. The chain has TRBV12-3 or TRBV12-4 and TRBJ2-1; 12 nucleotides match TRBD2. The CDR3 sequence is CASSLRSSGGARGQFF. DNA for the CDR3: TGTGCCAGCAGTTTACGGTCTAGCGGGGGGGCGAGAGGGCAGTTCTTC.